This TCR beta chain was retrieved from a study of shared clonotypes between healthy human individuals. In the study overall: The people who gave samples were a couple of women and a few men aged 18 to 49.

Clones were sequenced by immunoSEQ multiplex PCR, and TCRdb holds only the in-frame ones, with some missing. The table has some 2.1 million clones, about 95% seen once. A word on this clone: Its antigen is currently unknown.

Naive-designated CD8 cells lacked CD45RO, were positively enriched for CCR7, and omitted terminally differentiated effector memory CD45RA+ cells. The study drew all its donors from Caucasian adults living in Nashville, Tennessee. Study results and caveats: Sharing across a few donors was seen in about 5% of naive CD4 clonotypes.

The CDR3 is 15 residues long. Germline values: CDR1 MNHNS, CDR2 SASEGT. The J segment lost 5 bases and the V segment lost 8 bases, leaving 13 bases of the junction unmatched. The material sequenced was naive CD8+ T cells sorted from blood. This clonotype originated in a man between 18 and 35 years old in good health. The chain links TRBV6-1 to TRBJ2-7; 9 bases agree with TRBD1. In nucleotides, the CDR3 is TGTGCCAGCGATGGGAGGGACAGGGTCTTGCACGAGCAGTACTTC. It encodes CASDGRDRVLHEQYF.